One and the same sample provided the 28 T cell receptor beta chains below, sequenced in a study of blood T cell repertoires in COVID-19. Generated by immunoSEQ multiplex PCR, the TCRdb table keeps only in-frame clones and is missing some. The profile shows 84,000 or so clones, approximately 80% of them singletons. The sample taken for sequencing was peripheral blood. These receptors came from a woman aged 70-85 years with active or convalescent COVID-19.

The chain recombines TRBV6-5 with TRBJ1-4; D unclear. Germline V CDR1 and CDR2: MNHEY, SVGAGI. The CDR3 is 15 amino acids. V was trimmed by 7 bases and J by 2 bases, leaving 14 bases between them. Here the CDR3 DNA reads TGTGCCAGCATGAGGGATCCGGGGACTAATGAAAAACTGTTTTTT. Translated: CASMRDPGTNEKLFF.

The V and J genes are TRBV18 and TRBJ1-1, with TRBD1 matching over 11 bases. The CDR3 covers 16 residues. V dropped 4 bases and J dropped 5; count of bases not matched to a gene: 9. CDR1 is KGHSH, CDR2 LQKENI, per germline. CDR3 in amino acids: CASSLSGTGGGTEAFF. CDR3 sequence (DNA): TGTGCCAGCTCACTATCCGGGACAGGGGGAGGGACTGAAGCTTTCTTT.

The genes are TRBV3-1 (or the pseudogene TRBV3-2) and TRBJ1-3; D unresolved. CDR3 size: 14 residues. Trimming removed 5 bases from V and 3 bases from J, with 11 bases in between. Germline V CDR1 and CDR2: LGHDT, YNNKEL (reference sequence). The CDR3 region is CASSWGGVGNTIYF. The CDR3 nucleotides are TGTGCCAGCAGCTGGGGAGGTGTTGGAAACACCATATATTTT.

This chain uses TRBV10-2 with TRBJ1-2, with D unclear. CDR1 is WSHSY, CDR2 SAAADI, per germline. The germline V and J ends were trimmed by 9 bases and 4 bases, with 21 bases remaining between them. The CDR3 consists of 15 residues. In nucleotides, the CDR3 is TGCGCCAGTTCTCCGTTGGCGGGGTCTTCCTATGGCTACACCTTC. Protein sequence: CASSPLAGSSYGYTF.

This rearrangement joins TRBV5-4 to TRBJ2-7; tentative D call: TRBD1 (6 bases). The germline CDR1 and CDR2 sequences are SGHNT and YYREEE (reference sequence). V shed 4 bases and J shed 2 bases, with 19 bases lying between them. This CDR3 spans 16 amino acids. Here the CDR3 DNA reads TGTGCCAGCAGCGGAAAACAGGACAGTGGAACCTACGAGCAGTACTTC. This codes for CASSGKQDSGTYEQYF.

The V and J genes are TRBV5-6 and TRBJ2-1; 9 positions agree with TRBD1. Germline CDR1 and CDR2: SGHDT and YYEEEE. With 4 bases clipped from V and 4 bases from J, the junction kept 9 bases outside the gene matches. This CDR3 has 16 residues. The DNA for the CDR3 is TGTGCCAGCAGCAACCAGAGACAGGGGGTATACAATGAGCAGTTCTTC. Amino acids: CASSNQRQGVYNEQFF.

CDR3 in amino acids: CASSHGVSNTEAFF. The CDR3 DNA is TGTGCCAGCAGCCACGGGGTTTCGAACACTGAAGCTTTCTTT. This chain uses TRBV3-1 (or the pseudogene TRBV3-2) with TRBJ1-1; D call uncertain. The CDR3 has 14 residues. CDR1 is LGHDT and CDR2 is YNNKEL in the germline V gene (reference sequence). V shed 3 bases and J shed 1 base, with 9 bases lying between them.

In its sample, this clone was seen a few times. This sequence joins TRBV11-2 and TRBJ2-5; 7 nucleotides match TRBD2. CDR3 length: 15 amino acids. Germline assignment: CDR1 SGHAT and CDR2 FQNNGV. The V gene end was trimmed by 1 base and the J gene end by 5 bases; junction bases not matched to a gene: 7. This chain's CDR3 is CASSLVRLAGETQYF. The CDR3, as DNA: TGTGCCAGCAGCTTAGTCCGACTAGCTGGGGAGACCCAGTACTTC.

The V call is TRBV7-2, the J call TRBJ1-3, with unresolved D. The length of the CDR3 is 13 residues. V lost 1 base, J lost 4 bases, and 5 bases lay in between. Germline V lookup: CDR1 SGHTA, CDR2 FQGNSA. The CDR3 DNA reads as TGTGCCAGCAGCTTAGGTCAAGGAAACACCATATATTTT. Its translation is CASSLGQGNTIYF.

V and J are TRBV28 and TRBJ1-4; 9 bases align to TRBD1. CDR1 and CDR2 (germline): MDHEN, SYDVKM. This CDR3 is 15 amino acids long. V lost 4 bases, J lost 7 bases, and 7 bases stayed unmatched. In DNA form, the CDR3 reads TGTGCCAGCAGTTCCAACAGGGGGCATGCTGAAAAACTGTTTTTT. Amino acid sequence: CASSSNRGHAEKLFF.

In the case of this clone: Mismatch with germline at one junction end may stem from a read error. The chain is built from TRBV5-5 and TRBJ2-2, with 8 bases that match TRBD2. Germline V gene lookup returns CDR1 SGHKS and CDR2 YYEKEE (reference sequence). This CDR3 is 16 amino acids long. CDR3 nucleotide sequence: TGCGCCCGCCGCCGGGGGGGGGCTGCGAACACCGGGGAGCTGTTTTTT. This translates into CARRRGGAANTGELFF.

CDR3 nucleotide sequence: TGTGCCAGCAGTGTGGGACAGGGGGCGGGTGGCTACACCTTC. Its protein is CASSVGQGAGGYTF. This chain uses TRBV2 with TRBJ1-2; 12 bases are shared with TRBD1. The CDR3 contains 14 residues. V lost 4 bases and J lost 7; bases outside the gene matches: 4. Germline V CDR1 and CDR2: SNHLY, FYNNEI.

The chain couples TRBV6-5 to TRBJ1-2, with 7 bases that match TRBD1. Looked up from germline, CDR1 is MNHEY and CDR2 is SVGAGI. V trimming: 6 bases; J trimming: 7 bases; junction bases outside the gene matches: 8. The length of the CDR3 is 13 residues. The CDR3 DNA reads TGTGCCAGCAGCTTGGGGACAGTCGGTGGCTACACCTTC. It encodes CASSLGTVGGYTF.

The CDR3 spells CASSLYGVAEAFF. CDR3 in DNA: TGTGCCAGCAGCTTATACGGGGTGGCTGAAGCTTTCTTT. The chain recombines TRBV7-2 with TRBJ1-1; D not resolved. Trimming took 2 bases from V and 6 from J, leaving 10 bases between them. The V gene's germline CDR1 is SGHTA and CDR2 FQGNSA. The CDR3 spans 13 residues.

This clone was seen a single time. The chain is built from TRBV6-5 and TRBJ2-1, with TRBD2 identical over 8 bases. The V gene end was trimmed by 6 bases and the J gene end by 4 bases; junction bases not matched to a gene: 8. From germline, CDR1 is MNHEY and CDR2 SVGAGI. This CDR3 has 15 residues. Written as DNA, the CDR3 is TGTGCCAGCAGGGCTGCGGCGGGGGGATACAATGAGCAGTTCTTC. Translating gives CASRAAAGGYNEQFF.

A few counts support this clone. The chain carries TRBV5-1 and TRBJ2-2; tentative D call: TRBD2 (6 bases). There are 13 residues in the CDR3. CDR1 SGHRS and CDR2 YFSETQ come from the germline V gene. V shed 0 bases and J shed 8 bases, with 8 bases lying between them. The CDR3 bases are TGCGCCAGCAGCTTGGACGGGAGAGGGGAGCTGTTTTTT. Translation gives CASSLDGRGELFF.

This clone was recorded a few times. The chain is built from TRBV6-5 and TRBJ1-2; 10 bases align to TRBD1. This CDR3 has 14 residues. J gave up 7 bases and V 6 bases, and 8 bases lay outside the gene matches. Germline V gene sequence: CDR1 MNHEY, CDR2 SVGAGI. DNA for the CDR3: TGTGCCAGCAGGCGGACAGGGGGGGCTCTTGGCTACACCTTC. It yields the protein CASRRTGGALGYTF.

This sequence joins TRBV3-1 (or the pseudogene TRBV3-2) and TRBJ2-5; D might be TRBD1 (5 bases). The V gene lost 8 bases and the J gene lost 4 bases, with 14 bases spanning the gap. This CDR3 is 13 amino acids long. The germline V gene has CDR1 LGHDT and CDR2 YNNKEL (reference sequence). The DNA for the CDR3 is TGTGCCAGCGGTGGGGCCCCGCGAGAGACCCAGTACTTC. It yields the protein CASGGAPRETQYF.

The chain links TRBV5-6 to TRBJ2-7; D might be TRBD1 (6 bases). The CDR3 runs to 12 residues. Germline values: CDR1 SGHDT, CDR2 YYEEEE. V lost 5 bases and J 6 bases, leaving 12 bases between the germline ends. The CDR3 DNA reads TGTGCCAGCAGACTCAGGGGCCGCGAGCAGTACTTC. Encoded protein: CASRLRGREQYF. The full variable domain, rest sourced from reference TRBV5-6 and TRBJ2-7, is DAGVTQSPTHLIKTRGQQVTLRCSPKSGHDTVSWYQQALGQGPQFIFQYYEEEERQRGNFPDRFSGHQFPNYSSELNVNALLLGDSALYLCASRLRGREQYFGPGTRLTVT.

This clone came up a few times. The rearrangement links TRBV2 to TRBJ1-6; 7 bases are a match to TRBD1. V lost 4 bases to trimming and J lost 7 bases; unmatched junction nucleotides: 1. The CDR3 spans 13 residues. The germline V gene encodes CDR1 SNHLY and CDR2 FYNNEI. CDR3 loop: CASSGGQNSPLHF. CDR3 nucleotide sequence: TGTGCCAGCAGTGGGGGACAGAATTCACCCCTCCACTTT.

The chain employs TRBV2 and TRBJ2-3; the match to TRBD2 covers 9 bases. V gave up 7 bases and J gave up 0 bases; unmatched junction bases: 14. This CDR3 has 18 residues. Per the germline V gene, CDR1 is SNHLY and CDR2 is FYNNEI. CDR3 DNA: TGTGCCAGCACTGTGGGTCTTAGCGGGGGACCTAGCACAGATACGCAGTATTTT. Translated, it gives CASTVGLSGGPSTDTQYF.

The chain has TRBV5-1 and TRBJ1-5; D may be TRBD1 (5 bases). The V end was cut by 0 bases, the J end by 7 bases, with 14 bases between. CDR1 and CDR2 (germline): SGHRS, YFSETQ. The CDR3 spans 15 residues. The CDR3 nucleotides read TGCGCCAGCAGCTTGGATGGGGCCCAGCGCCAGCCCCAGCATTTT. Residues: CASSLDGAQRQPQHF.

The chain combines TRBV7-2 with TRBJ2-3; TRBD2 agrees at 8 bases. Trimming removed 8 bases from V and 3 bases from J; junction bases left unmatched: 10. The CDR3 has 15 residues. Looked up from germline, CDR1 is SGHTA and CDR2 is FQGNSA. The CDR3 sequence is CASWAGGGVTDTQYF. CDR3 in DNA: TGTGCCAGCTGGGCCGGGGGGGGCGTTACAGATACGCAGTATTTT. Full variable domain (missing parts from reference TRBV7-2 and TRBJ2-3): GAGVSQSPSNKVTEKGKDVELRCDPISGHTALYWYRQSLGQGLEFLIYFQGNSAPDKSGLPSDRFSAERTGGSVSTLTIQRTQQEDSAVYLCASWAGGGVTDTQYFGPGTRLTVL.

The chain is built from TRBV3-1 (or the pseudogene TRBV3-2) and TRBJ2-7; TRBD1 matches 8 bases. The CDR3 has 14 residues. V gave up 2 bases and J gave up 5 bases; unmatched junction bases: 5. Germline V gene lookup returns CDR1 LGHDT and CDR2 YNNKEL (reference sequence). The CDR3 sequence: CASSQTGGTHEQYF. DNA of the CDR3: TGTGCCAGCAGCCAAACAGGGGGGACACACGAGCAGTACTTC.

Here the CDR3 DNA reads TGTGCCAGTAGGTCAAGATCGGGGGAAACTGAAGCTTTCTTT. Protein product: CASRSRSGETEAFF. The chain has TRBV19 and TRBJ1-1; possible D gene TRBD1, 5 bases. Trimming removed 6 bases at V and 5 bases at J, with 16 bases between. Germline CDR1 LNHDA, CDR2 SQIVND (reference sequence). The CDR3 runs to 14 residues. The full variable domain, with the rest looked up from reference TRBV19 and TRBJ1-1, is DGGITQSPKYLFRKEGQNVTLSCEQNLNHDAMYWYRQDPGQGLRLIYYSQIVNDFQKGDIAEGYSVSREKKESFPLTVTSAQKNPTAFYLCASRSRSGETEAFFGQGTRLTVV.

This chain links TRBV2 with TRBJ1-5; D might be TRBD1 (6 bases). Trimming shortened V by 2 bases and J by 9 bases, and 14 bases separated the two germline ends. This CDR3 has 14 amino acids. Germline CDR1 is SNHLY and CDR2 is FYNNEI. The CDR3 here is CASSEPGGLMPQHF. The CDR3 DNA reads as TGTGCCAGCAGTGAACCCGGGGGGCTGATGCCCCAGCATTTT.

This clone has more than one count but fewer than ten. The chain joins TRBV5-1 to TRBJ2-7; TRBD1 aligns across 11 bases. Germline V gene lookup returns CDR1 SGHRS and CDR2 YFSETQ. The CDR3 covers 16 residues. The V gene end was trimmed by 4 bases and the J gene end by 7 bases; junction bases not matched to a gene: 13. CDR3 DNA sequence: TGCGCCAGCAGCCCCCTCTCCGGACAGGGGGCGGGAGAGCAGTACTTC. This gives the protein CASSPLSGQGAGEQYF.

This chain connects TRBV4-3 to TRBJ2-3, with 10 positions matching TRBD2. The J segment lost 3 bases and the V segment lost 2 bases, leaving 20 bases of the junction unmatched. The CDR3 extends over 21 amino acids. Germline V gene sequence: CDR1 LGHNA, CDR2 YSLEER. CDR3 in amino acids: CASSQRISGGAGYSRTDTQYF. The CDR3 DNA is TGCGCCAGCAGCCAAAGGATCAGCGGGGGGGCGGGTTATTCCAGGACAGATACGCAGTATTTT.